The clone carrying this T cell receptor beta chain was picked up one time. CDR1 GTSNPN and CDR2 SVGIG come from the germline V gene (reference sequence). V lost 0 bases and J 5 bases, leaving 10 bases between the germline ends. CDR3 size: 13 residues. RNA amounts of about 0.5 to 1 ug underwent reverse transcription with random hexamers. Amplification of TCR beta CDR3 spanned 54 Vbeta and 13 Jbeta via immunoSEQ multiplex PCR. TCRdb passed the immunoSEQ multiplex PCR reads through MiXCR, listing each CDR3 protein once. The sample includes 150,000 to 200,000 distinct CDR3 sequences, 80% to 95% of them seen just once. In blood CD8+ and CD4+ T cells, TCR beta underwent sequencing. Healthy donors formed controls matched for age and sex. The sample originates from a study of CD8 T cells in Susac syndrome.

The sample comprised CD4+ T cells from PBMCs. The V gene is TRBV30, the J gene TRBJ2-5, with D unresolved. This clonotype was obtained from a human donor in good health. In DNA, the CDR3 is TGTGCCTGGAGTGTACTTGGCCGGGAGACCCAGTACTTC. Its translation is CAWSVLGRETQYF.